These 24 T cell receptor beta chains were sequenced from one sample in a study of blood T cells in healthy people across ages. For the second PCR, which ran for 7 to 11 cycles, a sample-barcoded 5' primer and a J-beta primer mix were used. TCRdb re-analysed the 5' RACE reads in MiXCR, keeping a single row per CDR3 protein. This table has 800,000 to 950,000 distinct CDR3 sequences, roughly 34% appearing once. The sequenced sample consisted of blood. Receptors originate from a young man in good health.

This clonotype has more than one count but fewer than ten. The chain recombines TRBV6-5 with TRBJ2-1, with 7 bases identical to TRBD2. CDR1 is MNHEY and CDR2 is SVGAGI in the germline V gene. CDR3 length equals 12 residues. V was pared by 6 bases and J by 10 bases, with 6 bases of the junction left unmatched. CDR3 protein: CASSLHSGEQFF. The CDR3 DNA reads TGTGCCAGCAGCCTACATAGCGGGGAGCAGTTCTTC.

The gene calls are TRBV9 and TRBJ2-3, with a weak D call TRBD2 (5 bases). The germline V gene encodes CDR1 SGDLS and CDR2 YYNGEE. Trimming took off 4 bases at V and 0 bases at J, with 12 bases between the two ends. CDR3 size: 15 residues. CDR3 amino acids: CASSHQRSSTDTQYF. CDR3 DNA sequence: TGTGCCAGCAGCCACCAGCGGTCTAGCACAGATACGCAGTATTTT. The entire variable domain, with the rest obtained from reference TRBV9 and TRBJ2-3, is as follows: DSGVTQTPKHLITATGQRVTLRCSPRSGDLSVYWYQQSLDQGLQFLIQYYNGEERAKGNILERFSAQQFPDLHSELNLSSLELGDSALYFCASSHQRSSTDTQYFGPGTRLTVL.

The V call is TRBV6-7, the J call TRBJ1-5, with 8 bases matching TRBD1. TRBV6-7 is placed among ORFs of uncertain function. CDR3 length: 17 residues. The V gene end was trimmed by 2 bases and the J gene end by 6 bases; junction bases not matched to a gene: 12. The CDR3 DNA follows: TGTGCCAGCAGTTACCCAAGACAGGGGAGTAATAGTCAGCCCCAGCATTTT. Encoded protein: CASSYPRQGSNSQPQHF.

The chain couples TRBV5-5 to TRBJ2-7, with 11 bases that match TRBD2. From germline, CDR1 is SGHKS and CDR2 YYEKEE (reference sequence). The CDR3 runs to 18 residues. Trimming took 1 base from V and 2 from J; bases not matched to a gene: 11. The CDR3: CASSLRGSGGAEPYEQYF. Written as DNA, the CDR3 is TGTGCCAGCAGCTTGAGAGGTAGCGGGGGGGCCGAGCCCTACGAGCAGTACTTC.

The rearrangement links TRBV5-6 to TRBJ2-2; 7 nucleotides agree with TRBD1. Unmatched junction bases numbered 3, after V lost 3 bases and J lost 1 base. This CDR3 contains 15 residues. CDR1 and CDR2 from the germline V gene are SGHDT and YYEEEE. The CDR3 region has the DNA TGTGCCAGCAGCTCGGGACAGCTGAACACCGGGGAGCTGTTTTTT. Its translation: CASSSGQLNTGELFF.

DNA of the CDR3: TGTGCCAGCAGCGAGGCAGGGGCGCTCGGTGATGGCTACACCTTC. Translating it yields CASSEAGALGDGYTF. The chain is built from TRBV9 and TRBJ1-2; TRBD1 is a possible D gene (6 bases). V dropped 3 bases and J dropped 6 bases, with 18 bases sitting between them. There are 15 residues in the CDR3. Germline CDR1 SGDLS, CDR2 YYNGEE.

The chain couples TRBV7-3 to TRBJ1-1; D gene unclear. CDR1 SGHTA and CDR2 FQGTGA come from the germline V gene. Trimming pared 4 bases from V and 3 bases from J, leaving 12 bases between. The length of the CDR3 is 14 residues. CDR3 DNA sequence: TGTGCCAGCAGCTCGAGGAACGGGGACACTGAAGCTTTCTTT. Residues: CASSSRNGDTEAFF.

This clonotype occurred a few times. V gene TRBV14 combines with J gene TRBJ1-2; weak D call: TRBD1 (5 bases). The CDR3 loop spans 15 amino acids. Between the trimmed V and J ends, which lost 1 base and 3 bases, there was a span of 12 bases. Germline-derived CDR1 and CDR2 are SGHDN and FVKESK. CDR3 protein: CASSQVAGTYYGYTF. As DNA, the CDR3 is TGTGCCAGCAGCCAAGTGGCCGGGACCTACTATGGCTACACCTTC.

This clonotype was recorded a few times. The chain is built from TRBV4-2 and TRBJ1-4, with D hard to call. V dropped 1 base and J dropped 1 base, with 7 bases sitting between them. CDR1 and CDR2 (germline): LGHNA, YNFKEQ. The CDR3 runs 15 residues. The CDR3 DNA follows: TGTGCCAGCAGCCAAGTCGTGGGAACTAATGAAAAACTGTTTTTT. Protein product: CASSQVVGTNEKLFF.

The sample holds a few counts of this clonotype. The chain recombines TRBV20-1 with TRBJ1-2; perhaps TRBD1 as D (6 bases). The germline gives CDR1 DFQATT, CDR2 SNEGSKA (reference sequence). The CDR3 is made up of 13 amino acids. Trimming left V 3 bases short and J 7 bases short, with 15 bases between. In DNA form, the CDR3 reads TGCAGTGCTAGTCTTTTGGGGGCGCGTGGCTACACCTTC. Translation gives CSASLLGARGYTF.

The chain links TRBV11-3 to TRBJ1-6; D may be TRBD1 (5 bases). Germline V lookup: CDR1 SGHNT, CDR2 YENEEA. Trimming took 5 bases from V and 10 from J, leaving 12 bases between them. This CDR3 is 13 amino acids long. CDR3 in DNA: TGTGCCAGCAGCCCAGGGTCGGAGTCACCCCTCCACTTT. Translated: CASSPGSESPLHF.

This clonotype turned up a few times. The chain has TRBV12-3 or TRBV12-4 and TRBJ1-6; D may be TRBD1 (5 bases). CDR3 length equals 14 residues. Trimming removed 6 bases from V and 9 bases from J, with 15 bases in between. CDR3 amino acids: CASSPSGAGSPLHF. DNA for the CDR3: TGTGCCAGCAGCCCCTCCGGGGCCGGTTCACCCCTCCACTTT.

This clonotype was recorded a few times. The chain uses TRBV6-6 and TRBJ2-1; D possibly uses TRBD1 or TRBD2 (6 bases each). Germline V lookup: CDR1 MNHNY, CDR2 SVGAGI (reference sequence). This CDR3 comprises 15 residues. Trimming shortened V by 6 bases and J by 7 bases, and 19 bases separated the two germline ends. The CDR3 here is CASSLPGAAGNEQFF. The CDR3 nucleotides read TGTGCCAGCAGCCTTCCGGGGGCGGCGGGAAATGAGCAGTTCTTC.

Comment on this clonotype: The junction differs from germline at one of its ends, possibly a read error. This chain connects TRBV4-3 to TRBJ1-1; 9 bases match TRBD1. There are 14 residues in the CDR3. Per germline, CDR1 LGHNA and CDR2 YSLEER. The CDR3 DNA reads TGCGCCAGCGGCCAAGAGGACAGGGGCACTGAAGCTTTCTTT. Encoded protein: CASGQEDRGTEAFF.

The chain's CDR3 is CSVRRGIGTDTQYF. The CDR3 nucleotides are TGCAGCGTTCGGCGGGGTATTGGGACAGATACGCAGTATTTT. This chain uses TRBV29-1 with TRBJ2-3, with D perhaps matching TRBD2 (6 bases). Trimming pared 5 bases from V and 3 bases from J, leaving 15 bases between. CDR3 length: 14 amino acids. Germline V gene data show CDR1 as SQVTM and CDR2 as ANQGSEA.

This clonotype showed up many times. CDR3 protein: CASSFTGSPKETQYF. The CDR3 DNA reads as TGTGCCAGCAGCTTTACCGGGTCACCTAAAGAGACCCAGTACTTC. This sequence joins TRBV5-5 and TRBJ2-5; D is unresolved. Trimming took 2 bases from V and 3 from J, leaving 14 bases between them. The CDR3 consists of 15 residues. In germline, CDR1 is SGHKS, CDR2 YYEKEE (reference sequence).

The rearrangement uses TRBV5-1 and TRBJ2-7; D uncertain. In germline, CDR1 is SGHRS, CDR2 YFSETQ. Trimming took 1 base from V and 7 from J, leaving 21 bases between them. The CDR3 contains 16 residues. DNA for the CDR3: TGCGCCAGCAGCTTGAGGTTGGGCTTGCAGACCAATGAGCAGTACTTC. Translated: CASSLRLGLQTNEQYF.

The chain recombines TRBV10-3 with TRBJ1-2; D gene ambiguous. V shed 2 bases and J shed 8 bases, with 9 bases lying between them. The length of the CDR3 is 12 residues. The V gene's germline CDR1 is ENHRY and CDR2 SYGVKD. The CDR3 nucleotides are TGTGCCATCAGTGAGGGGATCGGAGGCTACACCTTC. Protein product: CAISEGIGGYTF.

The V and J genes are TRBV12-3 or TRBV12-4 and TRBJ1-2; D unresolved. Trimming left V 4 bases short and J 8 bases short, with 14 bases between. This CDR3 has 13 amino acids. CDR3 sequence: CASSYGPINGYTF. The CDR3 nucleotides are TGTGCCAGCAGTTACGGGCCAATCAACGGCTACACCTTC.

This clonotype has a single count. Just one base apart from a much larger clone, this may be a read error. For the CDR3, the DNA is TGCAGCGTTGAGCCGACAGGGAGGCTTCGAGAGACCCAGTTCTTC. Its translation is CSVEPTGRLRETQFF. This rearrangement joins TRBV29-1 to TRBJ2-1, with D tentatively TRBD1 (7 bases). The germline V and J ends were trimmed by 3 bases and 13 bases, with 25 bases remaining between them. The germline V gene encodes CDR1 SQVTM and CDR2 ANQGSEA. The CDR3 runs to 15 residues.

This clonotype was seen a handful of times. The V call is TRBV6-2 or TRBV6-3, the J call TRBJ2-3; D gene uncertain. Germline V gene lookup returns CDR1 MNHEY and CDR2 SVGEGT. Trimming took 6 bases from V and 4 from J, leaving 8 bases between them. The CDR3 consists of 12 residues. The CDR3: CASSRFADTQYF. CDR3 coding DNA: TGTGCCAGCAGCCGGTTTGCAGATACGCAGTATTTT.

In its sample, this clonotype was seen a few times. The chain joins TRBV4-2 to TRBJ2-4; 13 nucleotides line up with TRBD2. V trimming: 0 bases; J trimming: 0 bases; junction bases outside the gene matches: 2. Germline V gene data show CDR1 as LGHNA and CDR2 as YNFKEQ. The CDR3 consists of 18 residues. The CDR3 bases are TGTGCCAGCAGCCAAGAACTAGCGGGGGGGTTAGCCAAAAACATTCAGTACTTC. It is translated as CASSQELAGGLAKNIQYF.

Concerning this clonotype: Mismatch with germline at one junction end may stem from a read error. CDR3 loop: CASRAGTGLSPPHF. The CDR3 DNA sequence: TGTGCCAGCAGGGCCGGGACAGGACTTTCGCCCCCCCACTTT. V is TRBV12-3 or TRBV12-4 and J is TRBJ1-6, with 8 bases identical to TRBD1. This CDR3 is built from 14 residues.

To note about this clonotype: With a much larger clone just one base away, this may be a read error. The chain uses TRBV12-3 or TRBV12-4 and TRBJ2-5; TRBD1 agrees at 9 bases. J was trimmed by 11 bases and V by 8 bases; bases with no gene match: 21. This CDR3 comprises 16 residues. The DNA for the CDR3 is TGTGCCAGCTGCCGGGACAGGGAACGGTCCGGCAATGAGCAGTACTTC. This codes for CASCRDRERSGNEQYF.